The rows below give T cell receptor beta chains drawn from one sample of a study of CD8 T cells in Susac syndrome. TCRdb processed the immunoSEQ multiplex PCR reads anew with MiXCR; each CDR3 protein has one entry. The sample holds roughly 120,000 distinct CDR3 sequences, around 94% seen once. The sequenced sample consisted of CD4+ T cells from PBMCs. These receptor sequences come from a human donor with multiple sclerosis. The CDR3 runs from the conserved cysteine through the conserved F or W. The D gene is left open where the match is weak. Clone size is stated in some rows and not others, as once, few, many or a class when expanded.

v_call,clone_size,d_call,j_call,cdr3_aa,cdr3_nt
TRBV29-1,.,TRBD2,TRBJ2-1,CSVWGGAGGLYNEQFF,TGCAGCGTTTGGGGGGGAGCGGGAGGCCTCTACAATGAGCAGTTCTTC
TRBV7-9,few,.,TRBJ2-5,CASSLGPETQYF,TGTGCCAGCAGCCTGGGACCAGAGACCCAGTACTTC
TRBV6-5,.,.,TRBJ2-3,CASSYHPPGAGADTQYF,TGTGCCAGCAGTTACCATCCGCCGGGGGCGGGGGCAGATACGCAGTATTTT
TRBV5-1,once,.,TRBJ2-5,CASCPSGGQETQYF,TGCGCCAGCTGTCCGTCGGGCGGACAAGAGACCCAGTACTTC
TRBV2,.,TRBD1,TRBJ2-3,CAGTGGTDTQYF,TGTGCCGGAACAGGGGGCACAGATACGCAGTATTTT
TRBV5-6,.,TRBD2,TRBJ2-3,CASSSPGRSGEPTDTQYF,TGTGCCAGCAGCTCCCCGGGGAGAAGCGGGGAGCCCACAGATACGCAGTATTTT
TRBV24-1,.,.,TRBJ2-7,CATSDSYEQYF,TGTGCCACCTCCGACTCCTACGAGCAGTACTTC
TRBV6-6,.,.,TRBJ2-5,CASGFRAGETQYF,TGTGCCAGCGGTTTCAGGGCGGGTGAGACCCAGTACTTC
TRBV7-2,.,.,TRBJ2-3,CASSLALGVRDTQYF,TGTGCCAGCAGCTTAGCGCTGGGCGTTAGAGATACGCAGTATTTT
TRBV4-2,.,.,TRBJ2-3,CASSQEGKSTDTQYF,TGTGCCAGCAGCCAAGAAGGGAAGAGCACAGATACGCAGTATTTT
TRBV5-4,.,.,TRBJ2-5,CASSLAEGTQYF,TGTGCCAGCAGCTTGGCCGAGGGGACCCAGTACTTC
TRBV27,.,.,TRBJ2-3,CASNPFPTGTDTQYF,TGTGCCAGCAACCCGTTCCCCACAGGGACAGATACGCAGTATTTT
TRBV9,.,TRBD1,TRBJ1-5,CASSPKRDRVVQPQHF,TGTGCCAGCAGCCCCAAAAGGGACAGGGTAGTTCAGCCCCAGCATTTT
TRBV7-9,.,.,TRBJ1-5,CASSLGDQPQHF,TGTGCCAGCAGTTTGGGGGATCAGCCCCAGCATTTT
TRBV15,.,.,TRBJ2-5,CATSRDWGTLQETQYF,TGTGCCACCAGCAGAGATTGGGGGACACTCCAAGAGACCCAGTACTTC
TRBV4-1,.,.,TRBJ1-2,CASSQEGVVVAGYGYTF,TGCGCCAGCAGCCAAGAAGGGGTGGTTGTCGCAGGCTATGGCTACACCTTC
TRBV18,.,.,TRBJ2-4,CASSPPLVNIQYF,TGTGCCAGCTCACCACCGTTAGTAAACATTCAGTACTTC
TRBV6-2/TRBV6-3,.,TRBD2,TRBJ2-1,CASSWAGTSGDNEQFF,TGTGCCAGCAGTTGGGCCGGGACTAGCGGGGACAATGAGCAGTTCTTC
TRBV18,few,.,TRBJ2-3,CASSPGQGRDTQYF,TGTGCCAGCTCACCTGGTCAGGGGAGAGATACGCAGTATTTT
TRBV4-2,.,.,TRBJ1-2,CASSQGSPRAIGYTF,TGTGCCAGCAGCCAAGGGTCCCCCAGGGCGATTGGCTACACCTTC
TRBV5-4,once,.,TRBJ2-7,CASSLAGTYEQYF,TGTGCCAGCAGCTTGGCAGGCACCTACGAGCAGTACTTC
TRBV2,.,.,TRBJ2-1,CASQWRSSYNEQFF,TGTGCCAGCCAGTGGAGGAGCTCCTACAATGAGCAGTTCTTC
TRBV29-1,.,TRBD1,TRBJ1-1,CSAHVTGVTEAFF,TGCAGCGCCCATGTGACAGGGGTAACTGAAGCTTTCTTT
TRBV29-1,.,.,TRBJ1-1,CSVEVGRAGEAFF,TGCAGCGTTGAAGTGGGACGGGCGGGTGAAGCTTTCTTT
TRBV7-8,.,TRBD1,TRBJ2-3,CASSFGTDTDTQYF,TGTGCCAGCAGCTTTGGGACAGACACAGATACGCAGTATTTT
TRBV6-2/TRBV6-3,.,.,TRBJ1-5,CASSYSIDQPQHF,TGTGCCAGCAGTTATTCCATTGATCAGCCCCAGCATTTT
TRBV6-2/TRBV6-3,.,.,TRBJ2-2,CASSYQAGPSRTGELFF,TGTGCCAGCAGTTACCAGGCGGGACCCAGTAGGACCGGGGAGCTGTTTTTT
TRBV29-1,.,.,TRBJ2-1,CSVERQESYNEQFF,TGCAGCGTTGAAAGACAGGAGAGTTACAATGAGCAGTTCTTC
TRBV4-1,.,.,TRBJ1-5,CASSQGGYSNQPQHF,TGCGCCAGCAGCCAGGGGGGCTATAGCAATCAGCCCCAGCATTTT
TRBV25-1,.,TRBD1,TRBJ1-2,CASSEGTGVGNYGYTF,TGTGCCAGCAGTGAAGGGACAGGCGTAGGTAACTATGGCTACACCTTC
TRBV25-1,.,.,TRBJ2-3,CASSAIYTQYF,TGTGCCAGCAGTGCGATCTATACGCAGTATTTT
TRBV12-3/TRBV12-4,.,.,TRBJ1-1,CASRLGGTVNTEAFF,TGTGCCAGCAGGTTAGGGGGGACGGTGAACACTGAAGCTTTCTTT
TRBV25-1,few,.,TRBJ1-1,CASSLSDTEAFF,TGTGCCAGCAGTCTGTCAGATACTGAAGCTTTCTTT
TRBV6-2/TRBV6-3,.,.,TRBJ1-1,CASSPSGMNTEAFF,TGTGCCAGCAGTCCCTCGGGGATGAACACTGAAGCTTTCTTT
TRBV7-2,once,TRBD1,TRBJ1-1,CASSNPGQIMNTEAFF,TGTGCCAGCAGCAACCCGGGACAGATCATGAACACTGAAGCTTTCTTT
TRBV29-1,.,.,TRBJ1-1,CSVEEQGVTEAFF,TGCAGCGTTGAAGAACAAGGGGTCACTGAAGCTTTCTTT
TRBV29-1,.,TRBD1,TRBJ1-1,CSVTGTGSPEAFF,TGCAGCGTGACCGGGACAGGGAGCCCTGAAGCTTTCTTT